This entry describes one T cell receptor (beta chain). Its antigen is not known. This sample includes further DNA sequences coding for the same CDR3. The assay was immunoSEQ multiplex PCR, and TCRdb's table has in-frame clones only and misses some. This table holds almost 15,000 clones, roughly 68% found once. The data were taken from a study of graft-versus-host responses after intestinal transplantation. Study at large: Every transplant recipient was induced with anti-thymocyte globulin, then maintained on tacrolimus and steroids for about 3 years. General study points: GvH clones detected in recipient marrow included some appearing first in ileum or blood. High graft-versus-host to host-versus-graft clonal ratios were seen in allografts of patients with graft-donor T cell macrochimerism. Peak GvH clone levels in circulation were associated with early post-transplant HvG declines.

Investigators treated the graft tissue so that it released intraepithelial and lamina propria lymphocytes. The germline V gene has CDR1 SGHNT and CDR2 YYREEE (reference sequence). V was cut by 0 bases and J by 0 bases, with 9 bases left in between. The CDR3 covers 15 residues. Sequenced here: ileum tissue, sampled 700 to 800 days after intestinal transplantation. The clonotype was recovered from a human patient who received an intestinal transplant, so some T cells may come from the graft donor. The chain couples TRBV5-4 to TRBJ1-1; no reliable D call. CDR3 in amino acids: CASSLEYSMNTEAFF. The CDR3 DNA reads as TGTGCCAGCAGCTTGGAGTACAGCATGAACACTGAAGCTTTCTTT.